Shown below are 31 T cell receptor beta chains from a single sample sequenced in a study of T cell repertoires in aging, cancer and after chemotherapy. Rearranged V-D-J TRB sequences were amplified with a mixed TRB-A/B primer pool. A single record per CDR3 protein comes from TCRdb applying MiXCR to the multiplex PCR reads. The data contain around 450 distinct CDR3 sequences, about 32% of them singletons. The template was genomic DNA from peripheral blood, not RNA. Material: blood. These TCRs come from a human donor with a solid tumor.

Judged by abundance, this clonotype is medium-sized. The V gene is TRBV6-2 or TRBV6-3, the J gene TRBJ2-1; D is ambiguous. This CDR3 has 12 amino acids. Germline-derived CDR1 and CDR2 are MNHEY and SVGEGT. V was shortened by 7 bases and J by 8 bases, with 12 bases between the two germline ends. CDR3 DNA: TGTGCCAGCACCCTCTTCGGGCATGAGCAGTTCTTC. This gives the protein CASTLFGHEQFF.

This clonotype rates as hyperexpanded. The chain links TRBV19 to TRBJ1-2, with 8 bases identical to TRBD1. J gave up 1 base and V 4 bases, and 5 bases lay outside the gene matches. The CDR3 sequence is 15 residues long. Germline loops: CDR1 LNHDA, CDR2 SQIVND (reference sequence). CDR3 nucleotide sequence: TGTGCCAGTAGTACCGGACAGGGCCATAACTATGGCTACACCTTC. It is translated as CASSTGQGHNYGYTF.

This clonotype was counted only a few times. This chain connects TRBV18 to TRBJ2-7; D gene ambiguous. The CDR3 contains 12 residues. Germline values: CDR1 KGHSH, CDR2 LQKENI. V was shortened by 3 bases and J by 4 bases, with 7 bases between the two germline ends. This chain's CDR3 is CASSPGPYEQYF. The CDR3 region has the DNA TGTGCCAGCTCACCGGGCCCATACGAGCAGTACTTC.

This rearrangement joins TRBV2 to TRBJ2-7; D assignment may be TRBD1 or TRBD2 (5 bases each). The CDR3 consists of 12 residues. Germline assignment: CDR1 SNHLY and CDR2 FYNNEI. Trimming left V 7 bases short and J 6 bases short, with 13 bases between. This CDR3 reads CASNTRGGEQYF. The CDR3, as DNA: TGTGCCAGCAATACCCGTGGGGGCGAGCAGTACTTC.

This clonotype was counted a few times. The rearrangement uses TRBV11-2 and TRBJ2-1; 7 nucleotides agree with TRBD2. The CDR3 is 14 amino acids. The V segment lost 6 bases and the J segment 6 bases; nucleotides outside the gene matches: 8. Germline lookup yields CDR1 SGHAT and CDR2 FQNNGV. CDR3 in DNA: TGTGCCAGCAGTCGAAACGGGAGGACCAATGAGCAGTTCTTC. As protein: CASSRNGRTNEQFF.

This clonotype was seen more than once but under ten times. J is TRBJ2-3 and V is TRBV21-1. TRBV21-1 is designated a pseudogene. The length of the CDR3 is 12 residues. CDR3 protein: CASSNSTDTQYF. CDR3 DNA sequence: TGTGCCAGCAGCAACAGCACAGATACGCAGTATTTT.

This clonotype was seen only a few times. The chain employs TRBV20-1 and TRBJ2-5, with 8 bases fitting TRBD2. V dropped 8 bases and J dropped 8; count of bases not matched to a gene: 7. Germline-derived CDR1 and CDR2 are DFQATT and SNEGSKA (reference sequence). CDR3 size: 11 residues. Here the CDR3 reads CSTSRGGTQYF. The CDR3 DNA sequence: TGCAGTACCTCCCGGGGGGGCACCCAGTACTTC.

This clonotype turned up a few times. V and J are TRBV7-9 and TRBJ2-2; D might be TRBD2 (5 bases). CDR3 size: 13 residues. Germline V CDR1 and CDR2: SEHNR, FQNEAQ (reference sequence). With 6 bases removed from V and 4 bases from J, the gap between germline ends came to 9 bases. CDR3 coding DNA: TGTGCCAGCAGGGACTCTTCCACCGGGGAGCTGTTTTTT. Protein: CASRDSSTGELFF.

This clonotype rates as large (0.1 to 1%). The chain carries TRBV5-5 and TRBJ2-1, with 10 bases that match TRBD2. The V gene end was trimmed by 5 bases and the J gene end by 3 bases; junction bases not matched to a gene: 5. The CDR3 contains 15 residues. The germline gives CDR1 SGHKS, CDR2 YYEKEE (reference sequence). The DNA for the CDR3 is TGTGCCAGCAGTTATATAGCGGGGGGCTACAATGAGCAGTTCTTC. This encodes CASSYIAGGYNEQFF.

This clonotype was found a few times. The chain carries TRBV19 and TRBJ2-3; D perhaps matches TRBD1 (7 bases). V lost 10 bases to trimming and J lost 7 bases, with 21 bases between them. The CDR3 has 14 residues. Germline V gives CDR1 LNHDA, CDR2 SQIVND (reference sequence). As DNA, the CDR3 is TGTGCCACCCAAAGACAGGGCGGCGGGAATACGCAGTATTTT. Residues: CATQRQGGGNTQYF.

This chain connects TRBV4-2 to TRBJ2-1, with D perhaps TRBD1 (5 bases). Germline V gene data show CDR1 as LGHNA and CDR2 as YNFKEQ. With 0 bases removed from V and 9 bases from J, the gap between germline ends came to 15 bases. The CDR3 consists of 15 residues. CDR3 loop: CASSQERTNYAEQFF. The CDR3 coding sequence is TGTGCCAGCAGCCAAGAACGGACAAACTATGCTGAGCAGTTCTTC.

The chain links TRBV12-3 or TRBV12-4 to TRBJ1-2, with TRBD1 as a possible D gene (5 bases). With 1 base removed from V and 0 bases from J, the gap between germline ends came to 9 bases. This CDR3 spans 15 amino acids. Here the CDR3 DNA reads TGTGCCAGCAGTTTAGGGTCGGGGCCTAACTATGGCTACACCTTC. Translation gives CASSLGSGPNYGYTF.

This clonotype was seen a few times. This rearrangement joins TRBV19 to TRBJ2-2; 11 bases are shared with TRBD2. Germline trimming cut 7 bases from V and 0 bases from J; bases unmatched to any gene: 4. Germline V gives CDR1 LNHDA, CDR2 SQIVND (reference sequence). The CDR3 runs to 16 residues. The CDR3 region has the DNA TGTGCCAGTATGGGGACTAGCGGAACGAACACCGGGGAGCTGTTTTTT. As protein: CASMGTSGTNTGELFF.

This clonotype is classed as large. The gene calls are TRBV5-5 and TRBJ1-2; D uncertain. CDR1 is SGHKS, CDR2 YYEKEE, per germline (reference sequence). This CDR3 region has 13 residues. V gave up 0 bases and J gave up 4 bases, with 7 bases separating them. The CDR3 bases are TGTGCCAGCAGCTTGGTCGGAAGCTATGGCTACACCTTC. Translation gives CASSLVGSYGYTF.

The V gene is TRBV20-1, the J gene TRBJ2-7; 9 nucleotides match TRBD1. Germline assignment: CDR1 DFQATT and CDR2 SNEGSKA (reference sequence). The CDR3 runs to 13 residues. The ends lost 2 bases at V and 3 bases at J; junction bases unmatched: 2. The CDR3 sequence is CSARQDRGYEQYF. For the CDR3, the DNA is TGCAGTGCTAGACAGGACAGGGGCTACGAGCAGTACTTC.

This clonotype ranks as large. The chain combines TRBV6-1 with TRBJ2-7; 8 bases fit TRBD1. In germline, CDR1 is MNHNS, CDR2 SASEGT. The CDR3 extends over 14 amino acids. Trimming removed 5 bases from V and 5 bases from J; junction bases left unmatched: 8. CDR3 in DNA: TGTGCCAGCAGTCCCGGACAGGGCAGAGACGAGCAGTACTTC. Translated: CASSPGQGRDEQYF.

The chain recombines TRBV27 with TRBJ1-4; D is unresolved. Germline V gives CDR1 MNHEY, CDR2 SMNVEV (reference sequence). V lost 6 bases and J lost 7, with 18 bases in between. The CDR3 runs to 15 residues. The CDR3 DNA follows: TGTGCCAGCAGACCCCTTGGAGGGCGGGGTGAAAAACTGTTTTTT. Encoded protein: CASRPLGGRGEKLFF.

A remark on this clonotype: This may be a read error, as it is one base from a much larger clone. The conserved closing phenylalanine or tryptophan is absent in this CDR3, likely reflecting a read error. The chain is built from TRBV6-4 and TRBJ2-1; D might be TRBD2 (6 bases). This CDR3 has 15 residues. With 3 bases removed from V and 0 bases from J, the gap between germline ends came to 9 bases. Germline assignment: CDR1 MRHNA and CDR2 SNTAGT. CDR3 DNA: TGTGCCAGCAGTGATCGCGGGGACTCCTACAATGAGCAGTTCTTA. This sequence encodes CASSDRGDSYNEQFL.

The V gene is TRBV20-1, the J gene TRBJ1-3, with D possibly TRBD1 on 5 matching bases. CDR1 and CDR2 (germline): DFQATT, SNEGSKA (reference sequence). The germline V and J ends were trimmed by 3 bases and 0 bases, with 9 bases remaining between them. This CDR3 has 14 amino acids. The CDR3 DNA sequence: TGCAGTGCTAGTACGGGGCCCTCTGGAAACACCATATATTTT. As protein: CSASTGPSGNTIYF.

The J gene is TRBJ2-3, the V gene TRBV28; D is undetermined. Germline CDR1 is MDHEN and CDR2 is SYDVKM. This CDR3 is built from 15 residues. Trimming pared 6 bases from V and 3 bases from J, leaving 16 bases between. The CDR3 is CASSAWKAMTDTQYF. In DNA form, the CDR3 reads TGTGCCAGCAGCGCGTGGAAGGCCATGACAGATACGCAGTATTTT. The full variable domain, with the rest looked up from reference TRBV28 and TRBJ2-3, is DVKVTQSSRYLVKRTGEKVFLECVQDMDHENMFWYRQDPGLGLRLIYFSYDVKMKEKGDIPEGYSVSREKKERFSLILESASTNQTSMYLCASSAWKAMTDTQYFGPGTRLTVL.

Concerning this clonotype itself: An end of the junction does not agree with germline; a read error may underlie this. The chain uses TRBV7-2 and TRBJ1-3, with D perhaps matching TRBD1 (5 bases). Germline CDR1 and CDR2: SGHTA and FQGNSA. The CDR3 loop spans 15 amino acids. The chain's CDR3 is CASSRGVEGGNTIYF. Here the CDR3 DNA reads TGTGCTAGCAGCCGTGGTGTCGAGGGGGGAAACACCATATATTTT.

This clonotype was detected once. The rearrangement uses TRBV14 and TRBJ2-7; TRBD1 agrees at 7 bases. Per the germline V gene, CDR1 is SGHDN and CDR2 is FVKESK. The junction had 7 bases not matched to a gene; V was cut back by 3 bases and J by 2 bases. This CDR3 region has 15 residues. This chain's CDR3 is CASSQSDRSPYEQYF. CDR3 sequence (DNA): TGTGCCAGCAGCCAGTCGGACAGGTCCCCCTACGAGCAGTACTTC.

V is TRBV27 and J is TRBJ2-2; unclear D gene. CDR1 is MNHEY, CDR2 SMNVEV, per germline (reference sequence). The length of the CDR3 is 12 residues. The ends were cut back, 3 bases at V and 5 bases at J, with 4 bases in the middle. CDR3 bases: TGTGCCAGCAGTTTGAGAACCGGGGAGCTGTTTTTT. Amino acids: CASSLRTGELFF.

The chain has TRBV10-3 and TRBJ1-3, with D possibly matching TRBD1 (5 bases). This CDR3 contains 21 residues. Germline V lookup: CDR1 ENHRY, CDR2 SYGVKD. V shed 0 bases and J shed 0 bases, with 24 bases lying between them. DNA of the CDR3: TGTGCCATCAGTGAGTCGATATTTTGGATGGGGCCTACCTACTCTGGAAACACCATATATTTT. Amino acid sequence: CAISESIFWMGPTYSGNTIYF.

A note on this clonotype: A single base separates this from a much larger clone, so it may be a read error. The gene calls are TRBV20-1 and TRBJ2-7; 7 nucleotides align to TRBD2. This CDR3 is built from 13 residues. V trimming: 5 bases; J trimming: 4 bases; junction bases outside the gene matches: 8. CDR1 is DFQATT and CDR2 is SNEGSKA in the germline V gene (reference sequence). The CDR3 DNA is TGCAGTGCTGCCGGACTAGACGGATACGAGCAGTACTTC. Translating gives CSAAGLDGYEQYF.

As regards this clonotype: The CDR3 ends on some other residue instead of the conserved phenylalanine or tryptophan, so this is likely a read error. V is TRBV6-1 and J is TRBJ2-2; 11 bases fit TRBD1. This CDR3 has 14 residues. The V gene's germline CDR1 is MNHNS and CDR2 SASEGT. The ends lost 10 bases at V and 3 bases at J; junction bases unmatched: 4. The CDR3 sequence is CATAGQGDTGELFV. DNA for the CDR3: TGTGCCACCGCGGGACAGGGGGACACCGGGGAGCTGTTTGTT.

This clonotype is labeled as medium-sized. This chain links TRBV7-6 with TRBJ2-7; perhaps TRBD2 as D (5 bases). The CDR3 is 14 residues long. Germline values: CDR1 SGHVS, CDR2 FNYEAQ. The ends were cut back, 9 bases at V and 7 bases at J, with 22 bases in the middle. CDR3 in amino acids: CASRTSDSWGEQYF. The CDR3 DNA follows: TGTGCCAGTAGAACTAGTGACTCGTGGGGAGAGCAGTACTTC.

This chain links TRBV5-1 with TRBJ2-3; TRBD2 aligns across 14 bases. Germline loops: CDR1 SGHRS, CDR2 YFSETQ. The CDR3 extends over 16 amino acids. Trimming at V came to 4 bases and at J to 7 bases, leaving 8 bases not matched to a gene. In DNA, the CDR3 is TGCGCCAGCAGCGCGGGGACTAGCGGGAGTATAAATACGCAGTATTTT. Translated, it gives CASSAGTSGSINTQYF.

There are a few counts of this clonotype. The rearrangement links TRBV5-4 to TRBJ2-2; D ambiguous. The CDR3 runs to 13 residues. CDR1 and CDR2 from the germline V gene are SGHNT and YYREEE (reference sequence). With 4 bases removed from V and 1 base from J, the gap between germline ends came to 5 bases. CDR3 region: CASSQRNTGELFF. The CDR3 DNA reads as TGTGCCAGCAGCCAAAGGAACACCGGGGAGCTGTTTTTT.

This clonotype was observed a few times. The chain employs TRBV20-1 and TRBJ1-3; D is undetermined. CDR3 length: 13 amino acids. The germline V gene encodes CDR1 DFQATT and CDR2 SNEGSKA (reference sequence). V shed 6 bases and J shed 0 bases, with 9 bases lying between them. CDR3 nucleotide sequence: TGCAGTGCCCTTGTGGACTCTGGAAACACCATATATTTT. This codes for CSALVDSGNTIYF.

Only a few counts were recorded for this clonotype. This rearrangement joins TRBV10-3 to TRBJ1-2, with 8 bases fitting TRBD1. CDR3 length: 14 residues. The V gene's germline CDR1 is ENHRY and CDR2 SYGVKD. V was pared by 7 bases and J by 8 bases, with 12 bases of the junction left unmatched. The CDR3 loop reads CAITPDRGLTGYTF. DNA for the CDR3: TGTGCCATCACCCCAGACAGGGGTCTAACGGGCTACACCTTC.